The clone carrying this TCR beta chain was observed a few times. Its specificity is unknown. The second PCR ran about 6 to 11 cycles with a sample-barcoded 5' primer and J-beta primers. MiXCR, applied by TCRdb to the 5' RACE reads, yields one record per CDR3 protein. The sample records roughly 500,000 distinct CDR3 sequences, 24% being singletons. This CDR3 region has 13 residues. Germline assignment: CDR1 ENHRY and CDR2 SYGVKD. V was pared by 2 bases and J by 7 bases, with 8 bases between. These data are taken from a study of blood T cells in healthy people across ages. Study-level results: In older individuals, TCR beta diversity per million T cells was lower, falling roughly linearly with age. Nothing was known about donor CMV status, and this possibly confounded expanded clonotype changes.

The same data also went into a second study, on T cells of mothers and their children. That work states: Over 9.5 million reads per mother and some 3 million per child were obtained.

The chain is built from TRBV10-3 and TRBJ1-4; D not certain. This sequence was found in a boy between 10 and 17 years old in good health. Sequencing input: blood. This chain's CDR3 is CAISERQSEKLFF. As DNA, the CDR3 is TGTGCCATCAGTGAGCGACAAAGTGAAAAACTGTTTTTT.